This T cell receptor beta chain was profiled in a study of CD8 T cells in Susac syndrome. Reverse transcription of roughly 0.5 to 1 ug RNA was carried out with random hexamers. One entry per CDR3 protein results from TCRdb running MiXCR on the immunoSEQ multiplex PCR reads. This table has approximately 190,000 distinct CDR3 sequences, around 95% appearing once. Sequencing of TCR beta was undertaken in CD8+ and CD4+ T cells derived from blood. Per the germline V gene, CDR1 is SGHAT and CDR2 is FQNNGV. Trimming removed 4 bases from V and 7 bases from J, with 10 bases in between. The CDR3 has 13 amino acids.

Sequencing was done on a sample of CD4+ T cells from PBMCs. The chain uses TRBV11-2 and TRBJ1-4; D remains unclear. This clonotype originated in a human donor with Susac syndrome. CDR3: CASSSPPSEKLFF. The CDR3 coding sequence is TGTGCCAGCAGCTCCCCTCCATCTGAAAAACTGTTTTTT.